A selection of T cell receptor beta chains follows, all from one sample in a study of early T cells in non-severe SARS-CoV-2 infection. TCRdb redid the calling of the 5' RACE reads with MiXCR, one entry per CDR3 protein. The sample has more than 40,000 distinct CDR3 sequences; about 4% are singletons. Sample: whole blood. Every receptor here comes from an adult who was a healthcare worker with PCR-confirmed SARS-CoV-2 infection or an uninfected control (not recorded which). Both conserved end residues are part of each CDR3. The D gene is left open where the match is weak. Clone size is given for some rows only: seen once, a few or many times, or a class if the clone is expanded.

length: 14
V: TRBV19
J: TRBJ1-1
D: NA
size: many
DNA: TGTGCCAGTAGTCGGGGAAACCGCAACACTGAAGCTTTCTTT
CDR3: CASSRGNRNTEAFF

length: 14
V: TRBV3-1
J: TRBJ1-2
D: TRBD1
size: many
DNA: TGTGCCAGCAGTTCCGGGACAGGGTCCTATGGCTACACCTTC
CDR3: CASSSGTGSYGYTF

length: 14
V: TRBV24-1
J: TRBJ2-1
D: NA
size: NA
DNA: TGTGCCACCAGTGACCTGGACAGATACAATGAGCAGTTCTTC
CDR3: CATSDLDRYNEQFF

length: 14
V: TRBV24-1
J: TRBJ1-3
D: NA
size: many
DNA: TGTGCCACCAGTGATTTGACGGGTGGAAACACCATATATTTT
CDR3: CATSDLTGGNTIYF

length: 12
V: TRBV29-1
J: TRBJ2-2
D: TRBD2
size: many
DNA: TGCAGCGCTGCTCGGGGGGACGGGGAGCTGTTTTTT
CDR3: CSAARGDGELFF

length: 16
V: TRBV11-2
J: TRBJ2-6
D: TRBD2
size: many
DNA: TGTGCCAGCAGCCCGGGACTAGCGAGAGGGGCCAACGTCCTGACTTTC
CDR3: CASSPGLARGANVLTF

length: 15
V: TRBV4-1
J: TRBJ2-3
D: TRBD2
size: many
DNA: TGCGCCAGCAGCCAAGGTGGGGGGGACCCAGATACGCAGTATTTT
CDR3: CASSQGGGDPDTQYF

length: 12
V: TRBV2
J: TRBJ2-3
D: NA
size: many
DNA: TGTGCCAGCACCATCCCAGGAGATACGCAGTATTTT
CDR3: CASTIPGDTQYF

length: 16
V: TRBV5-1
J: TRBJ1-1
D: NA
size: NA
DNA: TGCGCCAGCAGCTTGAATGCCCAGGGGAAGAACACTGAAGCTTTCTTT
CDR3: CASSLNAQGKNTEAFF

length: 16
V: TRBV12-3/TRBV12-4
J: TRBJ2-4
D: TRBD1
size: many
DNA: TGTGCCAGCAGTAGGGACAGGGGGACTTCCAAAAACATTCAGTACTTC
CDR3: CASSRDRGTSKNIQYF

length: 12
V: TRBV7-9
J: TRBJ1-2
D: NA
size: many
DNA: TGTGCCAGCAGCTTAGATGGGACTGGCTACACCTTC
CDR3: CASSLDGTGYTF

length: 17
V: TRBV2
J: TRBJ2-3
D: TRBD2
size: NA
DNA: TGTGCCAGCAGTGGGGACGCTAGCGGGGCTAGCACAGATACGCAGTATTTT
CDR3: CASSGDASGASTDTQYF

length: 15
V: TRBV7-2
J: TRBJ2-6
D: NA
size: many
DNA: TGTGCCAGCAGCTTCCAGGACTCTGGGGCCAACGTCCTGACTTTC
CDR3: CASSFQDSGANVLTF

length: 13
V: TRBV7-3
J: TRBJ2-7
D: NA
size: many
DNA: TGTGCCAGCAGCCCCCGGGGTACCTACGAGCAGTACTTC
CDR3: CASSPRGTYEQYF

length: 17
V: TRBV3-1
J: TRBJ2-3
D: TRBD1
size: many
DNA: TGTGCCAGCAGCCAAACTGGGACAGGCCTTAGCACAGATACGCAGTATTTT
CDR3: CASSQTGTGLSTDTQYF

length: 15
V: TRBV20-1
J: TRBJ2-3
D: NA
size: many
DNA: TGCAGTGCCGCGCTCCGGGACTGGAGCACAGATACGCAGTATTTT
CDR3: CSAALRDWSTDTQYF

length: 13
V: TRBV7-3
J: TRBJ2-5
D: NA
size: many
DNA: TGTGCCAGCAGCTCCAGACCACAAGAGACCCAGTACTTC
CDR3: CASSSRPQETQYF

length: 15
V: TRBV10-3
J: TRBJ2-7
D: TRBD2
size: many
DNA: TGTGCCATCAGTGAAGGACTAGGACACAACTACGAGCAGTACTTC
CDR3: CAISEGLGHNYEQYF

length: 15
V: TRBV5-1
J: TRBJ1-3
D: NA
size: many
DNA: TGCGCCAGCAGCTTGATGGGATTCTCTGGAAACACCATATATTTT
CDR3: CASSLMGFSGNTIYF

length: 16
V: TRBV7-9
J: TRBJ2-2
D: NA
size: many
DNA: TGTGCCAGCAGCTGCCCCCAGGGTATTTGCGCCGGGGAGCTGTTTTTT
CDR3: CASSCPQGICAGELFF

length: 12
V: TRBV29-1
J: TRBJ1-1
D: NA
size: many
DNA: TGCAGCGTGTTAGGGAGATCCACTGAAGCTTTCTTT
CDR3: CSVLGRSTEAFF

length: 16
V: TRBV11-2
J: TRBJ2-7
D: TRBD2
size: many
DNA: TGTGCCAGCAGCTTAGCTCGGGCTAGCGGGACCTACGAGCAGTACTTC
CDR3: CASSLARASGTYEQYF

length: 16
V: TRBV6-6
J: TRBJ2-5
D: NA
size: many
DNA: TGTGCCAGCAGTACTACCACCCGGGTGACCCAAGAGACCCAGTACTTC
CDR3: CASSTTTRVTQETQYF

length: 14
V: TRBV5-4
J: TRBJ2-1
D: TRBD2
size: NA
DNA: TGTGCCAGCAGCTTGGGTCTAGCGGGGAATGAGCAGTTCTTC
CDR3: CASSLGLAGNEQFF

length: 11
V: TRBV29-1
J: TRBJ2-1
D: NA
size: many
DNA: TGCAGCGTTGCGCTGAAGAATGAGCAGTTCTTC
CDR3: CSVALKNEQFF

length: 16
V: TRBV11-2
J: TRBJ2-5
D: TRBD1
size: NA
DNA: TGTGCCAGCAGCTCCCGGGACAGGGATTTCCAAGAGACCCAGTACTTC
CDR3: CASSSRDRDFQETQYF

length: 16
V: TRBV6-6
J: TRBJ1-2
D: TRBD1
size: few
DNA: TGTGCCAGCAGTTCACAACCGGGACAGGCTAACTATGGCTACACCTTC
CDR3: CASSSQPGQANYGYTF

length: 13
V: TRBV12-3/TRBV12-4
J: TRBJ2-5
D: NA
size: many
DNA: TGTGCCAGCAGCTACCGACGGGAAGAGACCCAGTACTTC
CDR3: CASSYRREETQYF

length: 15
V: TRBV5-1
J: TRBJ2-3
D: NA
size: many
DNA: TGCGCCAGCAGCCCGGGGAGTTATGGCACAGATACGCAGTATTTT
CDR3: CASSPGSYGTDTQYF